The 27 T cell receptor beta chains in this list originate from one sample, sequenced in a study of cytomegalovirus exposure and HLA in healthy donors. Both 60 Vbeta primers and 13 Jbeta primers went into the PCR. Sequencing used immunoSEQ multiplex PCR; TCRdb keeps in-frame clones, though not all of them. The sample shows around 190,000 clones, about four fifths of them seen only once. The sample taken for sequencing was PBMCs. Source of these receptors: a man aged 18 to 30 in good health and CMV-seronegative.

The genes are TRBV7-9 and TRBJ1-1; the match to TRBD1 covers 7 bases. This CDR3 is built from 14 residues. With V trimmed by 4 bases and J by 6 bases, 8 bases remained unmatched. Germline-derived CDR1 and CDR2 are SEHNR and FQNEAQ (reference sequence). CDR3 coding DNA: TGTGCCAGCAGCTGGGACAGCTTCTTCCCTGAAGCTTTCTTT. This encodes CASSWDSFFPEAFF. The variable domain in full, completed from reference TRBV7-9 and TRBJ1-1, reads DTGVSQNPRHKITKRGQNVTFRCDPISEHNRLYWYRQTLGQGPEFLTYFQNEAQLEKSRLLSDRFSAERPKGSFSTLEIQRTEQGDSAMYLCASSWDSFFPEAFFGQGTRLTVV.

V and J are TRBV19 and TRBJ2-1; TRBD2 might be the D (7 bases). Germline V gives CDR1 LNHDA, CDR2 SQIVND (reference sequence). This CDR3 is 17 amino acids long. Trimming stripped 4 bases from V and 7 bases from J, with 23 bases between. The CDR3 spells CASSKGRGGRDMNEQFF. CDR3 DNA: TGTGCCAGTAGTAAAGGGAGGGGGGGTCGGGATATGAATGAGCAGTTCTTC.

V is TRBV11-2 and J is TRBJ2-5, with 7 nucleotides matching TRBD2. Germline V gene data show CDR1 as SGHAT and CDR2 as FQNNGV. The CDR3 has 18 residues. Losses at the gene ends were 1 base for V and 5 bases for J; bases not matched to a gene: 16. This CDR3 reads CASSLASLAVGGVETQYF. The CDR3 DNA sequence: TGTGCCAGCAGCTTAGCGAGCCTAGCGGTGGGAGGGGTGGAGACCCAGTACTTC.

The rearrangement links TRBV4-1 to TRBJ2-1; 8 bases line up with TRBD2. The CDR3 spans 16 residues. Looked up from germline, CDR1 is MGHRA and CDR2 is YSYEKL. The trim removed 0 bases at V and 7 bases at J, leaving 8 bases unmatched. The CDR3 coding sequence is TGCGCCAGCAGCCAAGAGGGTAGCGGGGCTTTTAATGAGCAGTTCTTC. Amino acid sequence: CASSQEGSGAFNEQFF.

The rearrangement uses TRBV7-9 and TRBJ1-6; 7 nucleotides align to TRBD1. Germline V gives CDR1 SEHNR, CDR2 FQNEAQ (reference sequence). The ends lost 5 bases at V and 5 bases at J; junction bases unmatched: 6. The CDR3 loop spans 15 amino acids. The CDR3 nucleotides are TGTGCCAGCAGCCCCGACAGGGCCAATAATTCACCCCTCCACTTT. Translation: CASSPDRANNSPLHF.

The chain carries TRBV4-3 and TRBJ2-7; the D is unclear. This CDR3 has 15 amino acids. From germline, CDR1 is LGHNA and CDR2 YSLEER. Trimming cost V 0 bases and J 3 bases, with 12 bases left between them. In nucleotides, the CDR3 is TGCGCCAGCAGCCAAGACTCTAGTTCCTTCTACGAGCAGTACTTC. Translated: CASSQDSSSFYEQYF.

This clone was found once. The V call is TRBV7-2, the J call TRBJ2-1, with 9 bases lining up with TRBD2. The CDR3 runs to 17 residues. The trim removed 5 bases at V and 8 bases at J, leaving 16 bases unmatched. The V gene's germline CDR1 is SGHTA and CDR2 FQGNSA. The CDR3 sequence is CASSPKIPGLAFHEQFF. The CDR3 DNA follows: TGTGCCAGCAGCCCTAAAATCCCGGGACTAGCATTCCATGAGCAGTTCTTC. Complete variable domain (other parts from reference TRBV7-2 and TRBJ2-1): GAGVSQSPSNKVTEKGKDVELRCDPISGHTALYWYRQSLGQGLEFLIYFQGNSAPDKSGLPSDRFSAERTGGSVSTLTIQRTQQEDSAVYLCASSPKIPGLAFHEQFFGPGTRLTVL.

The chain joins TRBV29-1 to TRBJ1-1; perhaps TRBD1 as D (6 bases). This CDR3 has 13 residues. V was pared by 2 bases and J by 4 bases, with 11 bases between. CDR1 and CDR2 (germline): SQVTM, ANQGSEA. Written as DNA, the CDR3 is TGCAGCGTTGAAACAGGGAGAGGCACTGAAGCTTTCTTT. It is translated as CSVETGRGTEAFF.

J is TRBJ2-3 and V is TRBV7-6, with a tentative D call TRBD1 (8 bases). CDR1 and CDR2 (germline): SGHVS, FNYEAQ. The V end was cut by 5 bases, the J end by 0 bases, with 15 bases between. The CDR3 covers 16 residues. CDR3 sequence reads: CASSANRGGSTDTQYF. CDR3 in DNA: TGTGCCAGCAGCGCTAACAGGGGGGGTAGCACAGATACGCAGTATTTT.

This clone was recorded only once. This chain connects TRBV7-8 to TRBJ2-7; 10 nucleotides match TRBD1. CDR1 is SGHVS, CDR2 FQNEAQ, per germline. The J segment lost 0 bases and the V segment lost 5 bases, leaving 16 bases of the junction unmatched. The CDR3 consists of 19 residues. CDR3 sequence (DNA): TGTGCCAGCAGCCTCATCGGACAGGGGGTTGGGGGAGCCTCCTACGAGCAGTACTTC. As protein: CASSLIGQGVGGASYEQYF.

The chain employs TRBV25-1 and TRBJ2-5, with TRBD1 matching 7 bases. From germline, CDR1 is MGHDK and CDR2 SYGVNS. The CDR3 spans 15 residues. Trimming removed 8 bases from V and 3 bases from J; junction bases left unmatched: 12. The CDR3 reads CASRPTGWSEETQYF. The CDR3, as DNA: TGTGCCAGCCGTCCGACAGGGTGGTCTGAAGAGACCCAGTACTTC. Combining the CDR3 with reference TRBV25-1 and TRBJ2-5 gives the whole variable domain EADIYQTPRYLVIGTGKKITLECSQTMGHDKMYWYQQDPGMELHLIHYSYGVNSTEKGDLSSESTVSRIRTEHFPLTLESARPSHTSQYLCASRPTGWSEETQYFGPGTRLLVL.

V is TRBV4-3 and J is TRBJ2-7; 10 bases match TRBD1. With V trimmed by 0 bases and J by 3 bases, 20 bases remained unmatched. The V gene's germline CDR1 is LGHNA and CDR2 YSLEER. The CDR3 loop spans 21 amino acids. As DNA, the CDR3 is TGCGCCAGCAGCCAAGATCGGTGGCCTACTCGTCGGGACAGGGGATACTACGAGCAGTACTTC. This sequence encodes CASSQDRWPTRRDRGYYEQYF.

The rearrangement joins TRBV11-2 to TRBJ1-5, with TRBD1 matching 7 bases. V lost 1 base, J lost 6 bases, and 6 bases stayed unmatched. CDR3 length equals 15 residues. Per germline, CDR1 SGHAT and CDR2 FQNNGV. The CDR3 region is CASSLVQGLSQPQHF. DNA for the CDR3: TGTGCCAGCAGCTTAGTACAGGGGTTAAGTCAGCCCCAGCATTTT.

The chain carries TRBV6-5 and TRBJ1-1; D remains unclear. The germline V gene has CDR1 MNHEY and CDR2 SVGAGI. Trimming pared 7 bases from V and 0 bases from J, leaving 6 bases between. The CDR3 contains 12 residues. CDR3 in amino acids: CASTLMNTEAFF. The CDR3 DNA sequence: TGTGCCAGCACTCTAATGAACACTGAAGCTTTCTTT.

V is TRBV7-9 and J is TRBJ1-4, with 10 positions matching TRBD1. V lost 1 base, J lost 6 bases, and 2 bases stayed unmatched. The CDR3 extends over 15 amino acids. Germline lookup yields CDR1 SEHNR and CDR2 FQNEAQ (reference sequence). DNA of the CDR3: TGTGCCAGCAGCTTAGAGACAGGGGGCTATGAAAAACTGTTTTTT. Encoded protein: CASSLETGGYEKLFF.

The CDR3 coding sequence is TGTGCCAGCAGCTCGGACAGGAAAAGCAATCAGCCCCAGCATTTT. Its protein is CASSSDRKSNQPQHF. The chain links TRBV5-8 to TRBJ1-5; 7 positions match TRBD1. The V segment lost 3 bases and the J segment 1 base; nucleotides outside the gene matches: 4. Looked up from germline, CDR1 is SGHTS and CDR2 is YDEGEE. CDR3 length equals 15 residues.

This clone was seen only a few times. The rearrangement uses TRBV4-3 and TRBJ2-5, with TRBD1 identical over 7 bases. This CDR3 has 15 residues. With 1 base clipped from V and 2 bases from J, the junction kept 4 bases outside the gene matches. Germline values: CDR1 LGHNA, CDR2 YSLEER. Written as DNA, the CDR3 is TGCGCCAGCAGCCAAGGGACGACAGGGCAAGAGACCCAGTACTTC. Encoded protein: CASSQGTTGQETQYF.

V usage is TRBV29-1 and J usage is TRBJ1-1, with TRBD1 as a possible D gene (5 bases). The V end lost 4 bases, the J end lost 4 bases, and 13 bases lay between the germline ends. This CDR3 contains 13 residues. CDR1 and CDR2 from the germline V gene are SQVTM and ANQGSEA. The CDR3 loop is CSVGGQGLTEAFF. The DNA of the CDR3 is TGCAGCGTTGGGGGTCAGGGTCTCACTGAAGCTTTCTTT. The whole variable domain, remainder taken from reference TRBV29-1 and TRBJ1-1, is SAVISQKPSRDICQRGTSLTIQCQVDSQVTMMFWYRQQPGQSLTLIATANQGSEATYESGFVIDKFPISRPNLTFSTLTVSNMSPEDSSIYLCSVGGQGLTEAFFGQGTRLTVV.

This clone appeared a single time. The chain combines TRBV12-5 with TRBJ1-3; 7 nucleotides match TRBD1. The trim removed 10 bases at V and 1 base at J, leaving 1 base unmatched. The CDR3 is made up of 12 amino acids. Germline V lookup: CDR1 LGHNT, CDR2 FRNRAP. CDR3 in DNA: TGTGCTACAGGGGGATCTGGAAACACCATATATTTT. This gives the protein CATGGSGNTIYF.

V usage is TRBV5-4 and J usage is TRBJ2-1; unclear D gene. CDR1 SGHNT and CDR2 YYREEE come from the germline V gene (reference sequence). The length of the CDR3 is 15 residues. V was pared by 2 bases and J by 9 bases, with 18 bases between. CDR3 in DNA: TGTGCCAGCAGCTTCGGTTTCGACTCCCTCGGTGAGCAGTTCTTC. This gives the protein CASSFGFDSLGEQFF. Variable domain in full (rest from reference TRBV5-4 and TRBJ2-1): ETGVTQSPTHLIKTRGQQVTLRCSSQSGHNTVSWYQQALGQGPQFIFQYYREEENGRGNFPPRFSGLQFPNYSSELNVNALELDDSALYLCASSFGFDSLGEQFFGPGTRLTVL.

The V and J genes are TRBV19 and TRBJ1-1; 9 bases agree with TRBD1. The ends lost 7 bases at V and 3 bases at J; junction bases unmatched: 12. Looked up from germline, CDR1 is LNHDA and CDR2 is SQIVND (reference sequence). The CDR3 runs to 16 residues. CDR3 region: CASIHESTGGHTEAFF. In DNA, the CDR3 is TGTGCCAGTATACATGAATCCACAGGGGGCCACACTGAAGCTTTCTTT. The whole variable domain, filled in from reference TRBV19 and TRBJ1-1, reads DGGITQSPKYLFRKEGQNVTLSCEQNLNHDAMYWYRQDPGQGLRLIYYSQIVNDFQKGDIAEGYSVSREKKESFPLTVTSAQKNPTAFYLCASIHESTGGHTEAFFGQGTRLTVV.

V and J are TRBV21-1 and TRBJ2-7; the D call in the table, TRBD1, was not verified against the DNA. TRBV21-1 represents a pseudogene. The CDR3 sequence is 17 residues long. The CDR3 nucleotides are TGTGCCAGCAGCAAACGGTTACGAGGGACAGGGGCACCCCTACGGTACTTC. Protein: CASSKRLRGTGAPLRYF.

The chain uses TRBV27 and TRBJ2-7, with 9 positions matching TRBD1. Germline V lookup: CDR1 MNHEY, CDR2 SMNVEV (reference sequence). The J segment lost 4 bases and the V segment lost 5 bases, leaving 9 bases of the junction unmatched. The CDR3 sequence is 15 residues long. The CDR3 sequence is CASSATGTGSYEQYF. As DNA, the CDR3 is TGTGCCAGCAGTGCCACCGGGACAGGGAGTTACGAGCAGTACTTC.

The chain uses TRBV29-1 and TRBJ2-3; D gene uncertain. Germline lookup yields CDR1 SQVTM and CDR2 ANQGSEA. The CDR3 contains 13 residues. The germline V and J ends were trimmed by 6 bases and 1 base, with 11 bases remaining between them. CDR3 protein: CSVRIAGTDTQYF. The CDR3 nucleotides read TGCAGCGTCCGGATTGCGGGCACAGATACGCAGTATTTT.

The chain uses TRBV11-1 and TRBJ2-4, with 14 bases fitting TRBD2. This CDR3 spans 16 amino acids. V lost 6 bases, J lost 8 bases, and 9 bases stayed unmatched. Looked up from germline, CDR1 is SGHAT and CDR2 is FQDESV (reference sequence). The CDR3 loop is CASSQTGTSGRDIQYF. DNA for the CDR3: TGTGCCAGCAGTCAAACCGGGACTAGCGGGAGAGACATTCAGTACTTC. The full variable domain, rest sourced from reference TRBV11-1 and TRBJ2-4, is EAEVAQSPRYKITEKSQAVAFWCDPISGHATLYWYRQILGQGPELLVQFQDESVVDDSQLPKDRFSAERLKGVDSTLKIQPAELGDSAMYLCASSQTGTSGRDIQYFGAGTRLSVL.

This chain joins TRBV19 and TRBJ2-7, with a tentative D call TRBD1 (5 bases). V gave up 1 base and J gave up 3 bases, with 13 bases separating them. Germline CDR1 is LNHDA and CDR2 is SQIVND (reference sequence). The CDR3 runs 15 residues. The CDR3 sequence: CASSIGFQGNYEQYF. DNA for the CDR3: TGTGCCAGTAGTATAGGTTTTCAGGGCAACTACGAGCAGTACTTC.

Only one count was recorded for this clone. The chain recombines TRBV27 with TRBJ1-1; D is ambiguous. V dropped 6 bases and J dropped 0 bases, with 14 bases sitting between them. The CDR3 extends over 15 amino acids. Germline CDR1 MNHEY, CDR2 SMNVEV (reference sequence). The CDR3 loop reads CASSPSGGMNTEAFF. The CDR3 DNA follows: TGTGCCAGCAGCCCCTCGGGAGGGATGAACACTGAAGCTTTCTTT.